This record concerns one T cell receptor (beta chain) sequence. The antigen is not known. The data are from a study of a mutant IDH1 vaccine in newly diagnosed glioma. Study-wide results and caveats: Patients showed vaccine-induced immune responses at a rate of roughly 93%.

The time point denotes: week 35, safety follow-up. A 20-mer mutant IDH1 peptide at 300 ug was injected subcutaneously with topical imiquimod. Astrocytomas that were new, WHO grade 3 or 4, IDH1-mutant and ATRX-lost were present in the donors. Only in-frame clones appear in the TCRdb table, and some are missing; sequencing was by immunoSEQ multiplex PCR. Of about 56,000 clones in the sample, around 85% were seen once. The sequencing used PBMCs, collected from a glioma patient whose treatment included an IDH1 peptide vaccine. This TCR was sampled from a man aged 40-49 years with glioma.

The DNA for the CDR3 is TGTGCCAGCAGCGTTGGAACAACGAACACCGGGGAGCTGTTTTTT. Translating gives CASSVGTTNTGELFF. The chain is built from TRBV7-3 and TRBJ2-2; D is unclear. The CDR3 totals 15 residues. V gave up 5 bases and J gave up 0 bases, with 10 bases separating them. CDR1 and CDR2 from the germline V gene are SGHTA and FQGTGA.